Each of the 17 T cell receptor beta chains below was sequenced from the same sample in a study of T-cell reconstitution after alpha-beta-depleted transplantation in children. For TCRbeta, the library was prepared with unique molecular identifiers. TCRdb itself ran the PCR reads through MiXCR, one entry per CDR3 protein. The repertoire has just under 350,000 distinct CDR3 sequences, around 16% of them found once; the top ten carry roughly 40%. Sequencing was performed on PBMCs, mostly from graft donor cells, taken 360 days after TCRalphabeta/CD19-depleted stem cell transplant. Receptors were obtained from a male patient between 2 and 15 years old who had a stem cell transplant for acute lymphoblastic leukemia, so the T cells may come from the graft donor.

The J gene is TRBJ2-6, the V gene TRBV28; D is perhaps TRBD1 (5 bases). There are 12 residues in the CDR3. Between the trimmed V and J ends, which lost 6 bases and 12 bases, there was a span of 12 bases. Germline lookup yields CDR1 MDHEN and CDR2 SYDVKM. CDR3 DNA: TGTGCCAGCAGGGGGCCGACACGCGTCCTGACTTTC. Translated, it gives CASRGPTRVLTF. Full variable domain (missing parts from reference TRBV28 and TRBJ2-6): DVKVTQSSRYLVKRTGEKVFLECVQDMDHENMFWYRQDPGLGLRLIYFSYDVKMKEKGDIPEGYSVSREKKERFSLILESASTNQTSMYLCASRGPTRVLTFGAGSRLTVL.

The gene calls are TRBV5-1 and TRBJ2-5, with TRBD1 as a possible D gene (6 bases). V dropped 4 bases and J dropped 5 bases, with 21 bases sitting between them. The CDR3 runs 16 residues. Germline CDR1 SGHRS, CDR2 YFSETQ. The CDR3 sequence is CASSPPSQGTGETQYF. The CDR3 region has the DNA TGCGCCAGCAGCCCCCCCTCACAGGGCACCGGCGAGACCCAGTACTTC.

This clonotype was seen a single time. The chain joins TRBV3-1 to TRBJ2-2, with 8 bases that match TRBD2. Germline values: CDR1 LGHDT, CDR2 YNNKEL (reference sequence). V lost 2 bases to trimming and J lost 2 bases; unmatched junction nucleotides: 7. CDR3 length: 17 residues. The CDR3 region is CASSQFAGGLNTGELFF. The CDR3 nucleotides are TGTGCCAGCAGCCAATTCGCGGGAGGCCTTAACACCGGGGAGCTGTTTTTT. The whole variable domain, remainder taken from reference TRBV3-1 and TRBJ2-2, is DTAVSQTPKYLVTQMGNDKSIKCEQNLGHDTMYWYKQDSKKFLKIMFSYNNKELIINETVPNRFSPKSPDKAHLNLHINSLELGDSAVYFCASSQFAGGLNTGELFFGEGSRLTVL.

The rearrangement links TRBV29-1 to TRBJ2-7; unclear D gene. Trimming removed 1 base at V and 3 bases at J, with 4 bases between. The CDR3 contains 11 residues. In germline, CDR1 is SQVTM, CDR2 ANQGSEA. DNA of the CDR3: TGCAGCGTTGAAGCCTACTACGAGCAGTACTTC. This encodes CSVEAYYEQYF.

This clonotype was found a few times. This chain connects TRBV12-3 or TRBV12-4 to TRBJ1-4, with no clear D. V lost 5 bases and J 3 bases, leaving 16 bases between the germline ends. The CDR3 runs to 16 residues. The CDR3 DNA reads as TGTGCCAGCAGTCCTAAAGAGGTCAGATCTAATGAAAAACTGTTTTTT. Its protein is CASSPKEVRSNEKLFF.

This clonotype was seen more than once but under ten times. The chain carries TRBV6-2 or TRBV6-3 and TRBJ1-5, with 7 bases lining up with TRBD1. V lost 4 bases and J lost 7; bases outside the gene matches: 10. The V gene's germline CDR1 is MNHEY and CDR2 SVGEGT. This CDR3 spans 15 amino acids. The CDR3 reads CASSSLHRGDQPQHF. CDR3 bases: TGTGCCAGCAGTTCACTTCACAGGGGAGACCAGCCCCAGCATTTT.

The chain uses TRBV20-1 and TRBJ2-1; 7 bases align to TRBD1. Trimming took 2 bases from V and 8 from J; bases not matched to a gene: 9. This CDR3 region has 14 residues. Germline CDR1 reads DFQATT; CDR2 reads SNEGSKA (reference sequence). CDR3 DNA: TGCAGTGCTAGACCTAGACAGGGTTGGTATGAGCAGTTCTTC. The encoded protein is CSARPRQGWYEQFF.

This clonotype came up a few times. The rearrangement joins TRBV15 to TRBJ2-3; 9 bases agree with TRBD2. The V gene's germline CDR1 is LNHNV and CDR2 YYDKDF (reference sequence). The CDR3 runs to 13 residues. With V trimmed by 11 bases and J by 4 bases, 7 bases remained unmatched. The CDR3 loop reads CALASGNADTQYF. The CDR3 DNA reads TGTGCCTTGGCTAGCGGGAACGCAGATACGCAGTATTTT.

The chain's CDR3 is CASREQGFAGELFF. CDR3 DNA sequence: TGTGCCAGCAGGGAACAGGGGTTCGCCGGGGAGCTGTTTTTT. This chain links TRBV28 with TRBJ2-2, with 7 bases lining up with TRBD1. Trimming at V came to 6 bases and at J to 6 bases, leaving 7 bases not matched to a gene. This CDR3 spans 14 amino acids. Germline CDR1 reads MDHEN; CDR2 reads SYDVKM.

There are a few counts of this clonotype. V and J are TRBV5-1 and TRBJ2-1; D is possibly TRBD1 (6 bases). CDR1 is SGHRS, CDR2 YFSETQ, per germline. The V end lost 0 bases, the J end lost 0 bases, and 13 bases lay between the germline ends. This CDR3 is 17 amino acids long. The chain's CDR3 is CASSLDTGWDSYNEQFF. CDR3 nucleotide sequence: TGCGCCAGCAGCTTGGACACAGGGTGGGACTCCTACAATGAGCAGTTCTTC. The variable domain in full, with the rest retrieved from reference TRBV5-1 and TRBJ2-1, is KAGVTQTPRYLIKTRGQQVTLSCSPISGHRSVSWYQQTPGQGLQFLFEYFSETQRNKGNFPGRFSGRQFSNSRSEMNVSTLELGDSALYLCASSLDTGWDSYNEQFFGPGTRLTVL.

The chain uses TRBV7-9 and TRBJ2-1; the match to TRBD2 covers 15 bases. The CDR3 has 15 residues. V was clipped by 5 bases and J by 15 bases; unmatched bases: 11. Germline CDR1 reads SEHNR; CDR2 reads FQNEAQ (reference sequence). This CDR3 reads CASSPGLAGGRPPFF. DNA for the CDR3: TGTGCCAGCAGCCCTGGACTAGCGGGAGGGCGACCCCCGTTCTTC.

The J gene is TRBJ2-3, the V gene TRBV7-9; 10 bases are a match to TRBD2. The V gene's germline CDR1 is SEHNR and CDR2 FQNEAQ (reference sequence). The CDR3 loop spans 16 amino acids. Trimming cost V 0 bases and J 3 bases; bases outside gene matches: 3. The CDR3 sequence: CASSLAGTSATDTQYF. The CDR3 DNA follows: TGTGCCAGCAGCTTAGCCGGGACTAGCGCTACAGATACGCAGTATTTT.

The chain joins TRBV30 to TRBJ2-1, with D unresolved. This CDR3 comprises 12 residues. Germline loops: CDR1 GTSNPN, CDR2 SVGIG (reference sequence). Between the trimmed V and J ends, which lost 5 bases and 2 bases, there was a span of 7 bases. CDR3 sequence (DNA): TGTGCCTGGGGCTACGCCTACAATGAGCAGTTCTTC. It yields the protein CAWGYAYNEQFF.

This clonotype was seen ten or more times. The J gene is TRBJ2-5, the V gene TRBV4-3, with no clear D. The germline V gene encodes CDR1 LGHNA and CDR2 YSLEER. The CDR3 spans 15 residues. The ends were cut back, 1 base at V and 2 bases at J, with 11 bases in the middle. The CDR3: CASSQALPAQETQYF. As DNA, the CDR3 is TGCGCCAGCAGCCAAGCCCTCCCGGCTCAAGAGACCCAGTACTTC.

This clonotype was detected many times. The chain has TRBV6-5 and TRBJ1-1; D is possibly TRBD1 (6 bases). V shed 2 bases and J shed 10 bases, with 17 bases lying between them. CDR1 and CDR2 from the germline V gene are MNHEY and SVGAGI. This CDR3 region has 14 residues. CDR3 bases: TGTGCCAGCAGTTACCGGGACACCACTCGGGGAGCTTTCTTT. Translating gives CASSYRDTTRGAFF.

The V gene is TRBV3-1, the J gene TRBJ1-6; 7 bases line up with TRBD1. Per germline, CDR1 LGHDT and CDR2 YNNKEL (reference sequence). This CDR3 is built from 16 residues. The ends lost 3 bases at V and 5 bases at J; junction bases unmatched: 7. CDR3 sequence (DNA): TGTGCCAGCAGCCAGGACAGGACCGCAAATAATTCACCCCTCCACTTT. This gives the protein CASSQDRTANNSPLHF.

In this sample, this clonotype turned up many times. This chain links TRBV4-1 with TRBJ2-5; TRBD1 is a possible D gene (5 bases). The germline V and J ends were trimmed by 4 bases and 5 bases, with 14 bases remaining between them. CDR1 and CDR2 (germline): MGHRA, YSYEKL. The CDR3 loop spans 14 amino acids. The CDR3 reads CASSPGPSGETQYF. CDR3 DNA sequence: TGCGCCAGCAGCCCCGGGCCTTCAGGGGAGACCCAGTACTTC.